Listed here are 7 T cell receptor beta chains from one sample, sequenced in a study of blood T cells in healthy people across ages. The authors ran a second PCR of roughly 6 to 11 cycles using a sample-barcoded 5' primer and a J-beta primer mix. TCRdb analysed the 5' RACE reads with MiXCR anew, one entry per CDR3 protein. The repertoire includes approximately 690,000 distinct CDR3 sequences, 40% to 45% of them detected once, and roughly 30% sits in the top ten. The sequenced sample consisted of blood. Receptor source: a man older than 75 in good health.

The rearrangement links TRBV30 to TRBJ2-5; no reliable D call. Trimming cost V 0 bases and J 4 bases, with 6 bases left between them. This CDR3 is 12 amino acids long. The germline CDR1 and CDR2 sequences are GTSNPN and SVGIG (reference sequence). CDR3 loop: CAWSVYRETQYF. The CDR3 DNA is TGTGCCTGGAGTGTTTACAGAGAGACCCAGTACTTC. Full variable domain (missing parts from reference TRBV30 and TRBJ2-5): SQTIHQWPATLVQPVGSPLSLECTVEGTSNPNLYWYRQAAGRGLQLLFYSVGIGQISSEVPQNLSASRPQDRQFILSSKKLLLSDSGFYLCAWSVYRETQYFGPGTRLLVL.

CDR3 residues: CASSPMPRGHSSQYF. The CDR3 DNA reads as TGTGCCAGCAGTCCGATGCCCAGGGGCCACTCTTCCCAGTACTTC. The chain is built from TRBV6-6 and TRBJ2-5, with D tentatively TRBD1 (6 bases). Germline assignment: CDR1 MNHNY and CDR2 SVGAGI (reference sequence). V lost 5 bases and J 9 bases, leaving 22 bases between the germline ends. This CDR3 is 15 amino acids long.

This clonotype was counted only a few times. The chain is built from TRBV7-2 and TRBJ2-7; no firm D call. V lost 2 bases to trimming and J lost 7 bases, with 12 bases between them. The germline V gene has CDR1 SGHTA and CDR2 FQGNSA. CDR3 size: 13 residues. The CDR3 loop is CASSLLENNEQYF. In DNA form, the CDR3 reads TGTGCCAGCAGCTTACTAGAGAACAATGAGCAGTACTTC.

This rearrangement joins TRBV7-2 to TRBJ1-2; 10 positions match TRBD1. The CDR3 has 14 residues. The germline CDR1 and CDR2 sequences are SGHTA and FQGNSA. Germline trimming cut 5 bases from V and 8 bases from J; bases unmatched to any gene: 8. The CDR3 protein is CASSARDRGRGYTF. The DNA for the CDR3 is TGTGCCAGCAGCGCCCGGGACAGGGGACGGGGCTACACCTTC.

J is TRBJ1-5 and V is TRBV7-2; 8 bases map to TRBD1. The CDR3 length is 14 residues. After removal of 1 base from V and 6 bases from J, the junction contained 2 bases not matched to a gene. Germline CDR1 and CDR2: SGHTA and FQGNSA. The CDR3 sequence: CASSLGQGSQPQHF. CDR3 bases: TGTGCCAGCAGCTTAGGACAGGGGAGTCAGCCCCAGCATTTT.

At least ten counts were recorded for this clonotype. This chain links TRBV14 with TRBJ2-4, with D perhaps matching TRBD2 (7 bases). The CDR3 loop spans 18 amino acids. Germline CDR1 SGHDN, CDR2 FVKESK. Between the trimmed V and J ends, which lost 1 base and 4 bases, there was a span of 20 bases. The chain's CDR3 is CASSQGLARRGMKNIQYF. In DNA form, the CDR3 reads TGTGCCAGCAGCCAAGGACTAGCAAGAAGGGGGATGAAAAACATTCAGTACTTC.

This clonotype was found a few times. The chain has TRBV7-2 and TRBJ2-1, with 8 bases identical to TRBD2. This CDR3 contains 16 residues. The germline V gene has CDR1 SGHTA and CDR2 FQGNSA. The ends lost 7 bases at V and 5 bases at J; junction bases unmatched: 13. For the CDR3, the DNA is TGTGCCAGCACCGACTTACGCGGGGGGACCCACAATGAGCAGTTCTTC. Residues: CASTDLRGGTHNEQFF.